There are a few counts of the clone carrying this TCR beta chain. Its matching antigen is unknown. V gave up 6 bases and J gave up 15 bases; unmatched junction bases: 8. Germline V CDR1 and CDR2: SNHLY, FYNNEI. The CDR3 extends over 11 amino acids. The entry originates in a study of identical twins. TCRdb reprocessed the 5' RACE reads with MiXCR, giving one entry per CDR3 protein. The sample has hundreds of thousands of distinct CDR3 sequences; 6% to 6.5% are singletons. Findings of the study overall: Cord blood's abundant beta clonotypes had fewer insertions, unlike memory repertoires. Beta out-of-frame sequences showed weaker excess sharing between twins. When twins shared out-of-frame alpha sequences, those sequences had excess low generation probability.

The J gene is TRBJ2-1, the V gene TRBV2; 7 bases map to TRBD2. The sequenced sample was naive T cells sorted from blood. This clonotype originated in a man aged 18 to 30 in good health. CDR3 protein: CASRGTGRGFF. DNA of the CDR3: TGTGCCAGCAGAGGGACTGGGAGGGGGTTCTTC.